This note documents a single TCR beta chain sequence. This sample is part of a study of technical replicates of blood from a handful of donors. CDR1 and CDR2 from the germline V gene are SNHLY and FYNNEI. The CDR3 has 15 residues. With 2 bases removed from V and 7 bases from J, the gap between germline ends came to 14 bases. Using immunoSEQ multiplex PCR, the repertoire was profiled, and TCRdb retains in-frame clones only, with some absent. The sample includes approximately 69,000 clones, approximately 96% of them seen just once. The sequence came from a human donor in good health. The chain is built from TRBV2 and TRBJ1-4, with D tentatively TRBD1 (5 bases). The sequenced sample was T cells isolated from PBMCs. CDR3 sequence (DNA): TGTGCCAGCAGTGAAACTCCAGGGCAGGTTGAAAAACTGTTTTTT. It is translated as CASSETPGQVEKLFF.